Here is one T cell receptor beta chain with its context. The antigen remains unidentified. The primer mix had 60 Vbeta and 13 Jbeta primers. TCRdb keeps only in-frame clones here, not all; method: immunoSEQ multiplex PCR. The sample records more than 150,000 clones, around 80% being singletons. This sample was included in a study of cytomegalovirus exposure and HLA in healthy donors. Across the whole study: Earlier, almost 120 million unique TCR beta sequences were recovered from approximately 200 million T cells by an analysis. Study-wide points: Presence/absence analyses assumed roughly uniform sequencing depth across donors. In a later analysis, HLA-associated TCR beta chains were more clonally expanded than equally common others. The study recorded about 150 TCR beta chains that were cytomegalovirus-associated.

V dropped 3 bases and J dropped 0 bases, with 12 bases sitting between them. The germline gives CDR1 KGHSH, CDR2 LQKENI. This CDR3 is 16 amino acids long. V gene TRBV18 combines with J gene TRBJ1-3; D is perhaps TRBD1 (6 bases). This receptor was taken from a girl aged 2 to 9 in good health and CMV-seropositive. The sequenced sample consisted of PBMCs. The CDR3 loop reads CASSPPSGASGNTIYF. Here the CDR3 DNA reads TGTGCCAGCTCACCTCCCTCAGGGGCCTCTGGAAACACCATATATTTT.